This entry lists 3 T cell receptor beta chains sequenced from one sample in a study of CD8+ T cells in alopecia areata. Regarding treatment: oral pan-JAK inhibitor, 5-10 mg twice daily. Reverse transcribed after extraction, RNA yielded cDNA as the sequencing template. Clones were read by immunoSEQ multiplex PCR, and TCRdb kept only the in-frame ones, dropping some. The table lists around 300,000 clones, 60% of them singletons. The sequences come from CD4+ T cells sorted from blood, collected between weeks 51 and 54, from a patient treated with tofacitinib. These receptors were collected from a human donor with alopecia areata.

This clone was counted between two and nine times. The rearrangement links TRBV7-8 to TRBJ2-1, with 9 positions matching TRBD2. Germline CDR1 and CDR2: SGHVS and FQNEAQ. V shed 5 bases, J shed 9 bases, and the junction held 8 bases outside the gene matches. CDR3 length: 14 residues. CDR3 coding DNA: TGTGCCAGCAGCCGCCTAATACTAGCGGGTGAGCAGTTCTTC. The encoded protein is CASSRLILAGEQFF.

The chain links TRBV4-1 to TRBJ2-3; maybe TRBD1 (6 bases). V was cut by 0 bases and J by 3 bases, with 13 bases left in between. CDR1 is MGHRA, CDR2 YSYEKL, per germline. The CDR3 totals 16 residues. CDR3 in amino acids: CASSQEGGQRTDTQYF. The CDR3, as DNA: TGCGCCAGCAGCCAAGAAGGAGGACAGAGAACAGATACGCAGTATTTT.

This chain uses TRBV11-2 with TRBJ2-3; 12 positions match TRBD2. Germline CDR1 and CDR2: SGHAT and FQNNGV. This CDR3 contains 15 residues. J gave up 4 bases and V 8 bases, and 7 bases lay outside the gene matches. As DNA, the CDR3 is TGTGCCAGCTCGTCGCTAGCGGGGGGGTCAGATACGCAGTATTTT. This translates into CASSSLAGGSDTQYF. The complete variable domain, with remaining parts taken from reference TRBV11-2 and TRBJ2-3, reads EAGVAQSPRYKIIEKRQSVAFWCNPISGHATLYWYQQILGQGPKLLIQFQNNGVVDDSQLPKDRFSAERLKGVDSTLKIQPAKLEDSAVYLCASSSLAGGSDTQYFGPGTRLTVL.